This TCR beta chain was found in a study of blood T cell repertoires in COVID-19. Across the study: Samples representing acute and convalescent COVID-19 were sourced from the United States, Italy and Spain.

The repertoire was sequenced with immunoSEQ multiplex PCR; TCRdb's copy has only in-frame clones and lacks some. In the table there are more than 250,000 clones, 70% to 90% of which are singletons. This clone has a handful of counts. The CDR3 loop spans 15 amino acids. The V segment lost 3 bases and the J segment 5 bases; nucleotides outside the gene matches: 10. Germline CDR1 SGHDT, CDR2 YYEEEE. This receptor was identified in a woman aged 25-40 years who had recovered from COVID-19. Sequencing input: PBMCs or T cells enriched from blood (not recorded which). This chain uses TRBV5-6 with TRBJ1-1, with 7 bases matching TRBD1. The CDR3 here is CASSYQDRVRTEAFF. DNA for the CDR3: TGTGCCAGCAGCTATCAAGACAGGGTGAGAACTGAAGCTTTCTTT.